Following are 5 T cell receptor beta chains from one sample sequenced in a study of CD8 T cells in ankylosing spondylitis. General observations from the study: Blood of patients with ankylosing spondylitis appeared to be characterized by a TCR beta motif of several highly homologous variants.

TCRdb processed the 5' RACE reads anew with MiXCR; each CDR3 protein has one entry. The sample includes roughly 370,000 distinct CDR3 sequences, 20% to 25% of them seen just once. Antigens of these TCRs are unknown. The specimen was blood, either unsorted or a sorted T cell fraction (not recorded which). The receptors shown here come from a male donor with ankylosing spondylitis.

The chain carries TRBV3-1 and TRBJ2-7; D remains unclear. V gave up 0 bases and J gave up 3 bases, with 6 bases separating them. Looked up from germline, CDR1 is LGHDT and CDR2 is YNNKEL (reference sequence). This CDR3 region has 13 residues. CDR3 nucleotides: TGTGCCAGCAGCCAAGACAGACTCTACGAGCAGTACTTC. Protein sequence: CASSQDRLYEQYF.

This clonotype was observed many times. Sequence at one end of the junction differs from germline and may be a read error. CDR3 region: CASGQGLLAGHF. Here the CDR3 DNA reads TGTGCCAGCGGTCAAGGATTACTAGCGGGACACTTC. The chain carries TRBV6-2 or TRBV6-3 and TRBJ2-5; 10 nucleotides line up with TRBD2. In germline, CDR1 is MNHEY, CDR2 SVGEGT. The CDR3 is made up of 12 amino acids.

Only a few counts were recorded for this clonotype. The V and J genes are TRBV6-1 and TRBJ2-2; D assignment may be TRBD1 or TRBD2 (5 bases each). Trimming left V 2 bases short and J 4 bases short, with 11 bases between. CDR3 size: 15 residues. Germline values: CDR1 MNHNS, CDR2 SASEGT. CDR3 sequence: CASSEPGGITGELFF. CDR3 in DNA: TGTGCCAGCAGTGAACCTGGGGGAATCACCGGGGAGCTGTTTTTT.

This clonotype showed up just a few times. V is TRBV12-3 or TRBV12-4 and J is TRBJ1-3, with TRBD1 as a possible D gene (5 bases). This CDR3 has 13 amino acids. V lost 3 bases, J lost 8 bases, and 11 bases lay in between. CDR3 nucleotide sequence: TGTGCCAGCAGTTTTACCAGGGTGGACACCATATATTTT. It translates to CASSFTRVDTIYF.

The CDR3 DNA reads as TGTGCCAGCAGTCTGGGCAGAGAAGTAGCCCAGCATTTT. Its translation: CASSLGREVAQHF. The J gene is TRBJ1-5, the V gene TRBV21-1. TRBV21-1 is reported as a pseudogene. This CDR3 has 13 amino acids.